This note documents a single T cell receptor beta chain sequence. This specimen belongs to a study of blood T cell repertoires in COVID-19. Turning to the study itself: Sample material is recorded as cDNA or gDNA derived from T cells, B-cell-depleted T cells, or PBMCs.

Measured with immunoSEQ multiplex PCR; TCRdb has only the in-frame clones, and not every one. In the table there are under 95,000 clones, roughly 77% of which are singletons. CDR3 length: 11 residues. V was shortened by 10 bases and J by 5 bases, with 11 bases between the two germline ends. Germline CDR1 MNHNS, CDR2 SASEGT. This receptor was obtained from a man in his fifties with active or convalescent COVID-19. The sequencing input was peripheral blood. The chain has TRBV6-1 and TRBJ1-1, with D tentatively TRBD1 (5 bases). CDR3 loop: CAIHGGTEAFF. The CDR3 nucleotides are TGTGCCATCCACGGGGGGACTGAAGCTTTCTTT.